Presented here are 28 T cell receptor beta chains from one specimen sequenced in a study of T cell responses to AZD1222 COVID-19 vaccine. Clones were read by immunoSEQ multiplex PCR, and TCRdb kept only the in-frame ones, dropping some. In the table there are roughly 150,000 clones, 80% to 95% of which are singletons. The sequenced sample was peripheral blood, obtained 28 days after the second AZD1222 dose. The source of these receptors is an adult who received the AZD1222 COVID-19 vaccine.

The V call is TRBV5-5, the J call TRBJ2-7; TRBD2 agrees at 9 bases. From germline, CDR1 is SGHKS and CDR2 YYEKEE (reference sequence). After removal of 4 bases from V and 2 bases from J, the junction contained 4 bases not matched to a gene. The length of the CDR3 is 14 residues. CDR3 sequence (DNA): TGTGCCAGCAGCGTTAGCGGGGGCACCTACGAGCAGTACTTC. Residues: CASSVSGGTYEQYF.

Comment on this clone: It is unclear where the CDR3 begins or ends on the DNA, so no DNA is shown, and the CDR3 is as TCRdb lists it. The rearrangement joins TRBV9 to TRBJ1-1; the table's D call, TRBD1, was not checked against the DNA. Per germline, CDR1 SGDLS and CDR2 YYNGEE. The CDR3 length equals 13 residues, ends included. The CDR3 spells CASSVAPGTNLIF.

The chain uses TRBV3-1 (or the pseudogene TRBV3-2) and TRBJ2-7; D is perhaps TRBD2 (7 bases). V lost 4 bases and J lost 3, with 16 bases in between. The CDR3 is made up of 15 amino acids. Germline loops: CDR1 LGHDT, CDR2 YNNKEL (reference sequence). CDR3 amino acids: CASSPRGLADYEQYF. CDR3 nucleotide sequence: TGTGCCAGCAGCCCCCGGGGGCTAGCGGACTACGAGCAGTACTTC.

The chain carries TRBV7-8 and TRBJ2-7; 7 nucleotides line up with TRBD1. J lost 2 bases, V lost 0 bases, and 1 base had no gene match. This CDR3 is 14 amino acids long. CDR1 and CDR2 from the germline V gene are SGHVS and FQNEAQ. CDR3 protein: CASSLAQGPYEQYF. The CDR3 DNA is TGTGCCAGCAGCTTAGCACAGGGGCCCTACGAGCAGTACTTC.

The chain couples TRBV9 to TRBJ1-5, with D maybe TRBD1 (5 bases). Per germline, CDR1 SGDLS and CDR2 YYNGEE. With 0 bases removed from V and 5 bases from J, the gap between germline ends came to 9 bases. CDR3 length: 14 residues. The CDR3: CASSVGQGDQPQHF. As DNA, the CDR3 is TGTGCCAGCAGCGTAGGGCAGGGCGATCAGCCCCAGCATTTT.

J is TRBJ2-4 and V is TRBV29-1; TRBD2 aligns across 7 bases. Germline lookup yields CDR1 SQVTM and CDR2 ANQGSEA. This CDR3 region has 13 residues. Unmatched junction bases numbered 5, after V lost 7 bases and J lost 2 bases. The CDR3 DNA is TGCAGCGGCTGGGGGGGGACCAAAAACATTCAGTACTTC. This sequence encodes CSGWGGTKNIQYF.

This CDR3 is CASSLLGSHSPLHF. CDR3 nucleotide sequence: TGTGCCAGCAGTTTACTAGGGTCCCATTCACCCCTCCACTTT. The V and J genes are TRBV27 and TRBJ1-6, with D hard to call. There are 14 residues in the CDR3. Germline values: CDR1 MNHEY, CDR2 SMNVEV (reference sequence). V lost 2 bases and J lost 8, with 10 bases in between.

The genes are TRBV18 and TRBJ2-5, with TRBD2 identical over 9 bases. V trimming: 4 bases; J trimming: 3 bases; junction bases outside the gene matches: 3. The germline V gene has CDR1 KGHSH and CDR2 LQKENI. This CDR3 has 14 residues. The CDR3 DNA sequence: TGTGCCAGCTCACGAAGACTAGCGGAAGAGACCCAGTACTTC. It encodes CASSRRLAEETQYF. Variable domain in full (rest from reference TRBV18 and TRBJ2-5): NAGVMQNPRHLVRRRGQEARLRCSPMKGHSHVYWYRQLPEEGLKFMVYLQKENIIDESGMPKERFSAEFPKEGPSILRIQQVVRGDSAAYFCASSRRLAEETQYFGPGTRLLVL.

The gene calls are TRBV5-6 and TRBJ1-2; a weak D match, TRBD1 (5 bases). The CDR3 runs to 15 residues. Trimming left V 0 bases short and J 1 base short, with 10 bases between. Germline V gives CDR1 SGHDT, CDR2 YYEEEE. The CDR3 region is CASSLGPRDNYGYTF. CDR3 DNA: TGTGCCAGCAGCTTGGGCCCCAGGGATAACTATGGCTACACCTTC.

The chain carries TRBV27 and TRBJ1-2; D remains unclear. Per germline, CDR1 MNHEY and CDR2 SMNVEV (reference sequence). V was shortened by 6 bases and J by 2 bases, with 10 bases between the two germline ends. CDR3 length: 13 amino acids. The CDR3 here is CASSQTQNYGYTF. CDR3 nucleotide sequence: TGTGCCAGCAGCCAGACACAAAACTATGGCTACACCTTC.

The CDR3 loop is CASNGRGPQETQYF. The CDR3 coding sequence is TGTGCCAGCAATGGCAGGGGGCCCCAAGAGACCCAGTACTTC. This chain uses TRBV2 with TRBJ2-5; TRBD1 matches at 8 bases. Germline CDR1 reads SNHLY; CDR2 reads FYNNEI. After removal of 7 bases from V and 1 base from J, the junction contained 5 bases not matched to a gene. The CDR3 spans 14 residues.

The chain combines TRBV27 with TRBJ1-3; 7 bases are a match to TRBD1. The V segment lost 5 bases and the J segment 4 bases; nucleotides outside the gene matches: 5. The CDR3 extends over 14 amino acids. CDR1 MNHEY and CDR2 SMNVEV come from the germline V gene (reference sequence). The CDR3 loop reads CASSAPGQGNTIYF. In nucleotides, the CDR3 is TGTGCCAGCAGTGCCCCGGGACAGGGAAACACCATATATTTT.

The J gene is TRBJ1-2, the V gene TRBV15; no firm D call. Trimming took 0 bases from V and 2 from J, leaving 13 bases between them. The CDR3 is made up of 16 amino acids. Germline assignment: CDR1 LNHNV and CDR2 YYDKDF (reference sequence). The CDR3 reads CATSRDRSSRNYGYTF. CDR3 coding DNA: TGTGCCACCAGCAGAGATCGCAGCAGCCGAAACTATGGCTACACCTTC.

The chain recombines TRBV7-2 with TRBJ2-7; 9 nucleotides match TRBD2. V lost 1 base, J lost 2 bases, and 9 bases stayed unmatched. The CDR3 is 17 residues long. Germline V lookup: CDR1 SGHTA, CDR2 FQGNSA. The DNA of the CDR3 is TGTGCCAGCAGCTTAGGCCTCCTAGCGGGGTCCCCCTACGAGCAGTACTTC. Its translation is CASSLGLLAGSPYEQYF.

This chain joins TRBV12-3 or TRBV12-4 and TRBJ2-2, with a possible D match to TRBD2 (5 bases). The CDR3 is made up of 12 amino acids. Trimming left V 3 bases short and J 7 bases short, with 6 bases between. CDR3 DNA sequence: TGTGCCAGCAGTTTCGGGGTCGGGGAGCTGTTTTTT. It codes for CASSFGVGELFF.

V usage is TRBV18 and J usage is TRBJ1-3; TRBD1 aligns across 10 bases. The CDR3 is 18 amino acids. V dropped 3 bases and J dropped 1; count of bases not matched to a gene: 9. Looked up from germline, CDR1 is KGHSH and CDR2 is LQKENI. As DNA, the CDR3 is TGTGCCAGCTCACCGAGTCCCGGACAGGGGGGATCTGGAAACACCATATATTTT. This codes for CASSPSPGQGGSGNTIYF.

This clone came up a few times. The chain employs TRBV15 and TRBJ2-7, with a weak D call TRBD2 (6 bases). Germline V lookup: CDR1 LNHNV, CDR2 YYDKDF (reference sequence). Trimming cost V 5 bases and J 5 bases, with 25 bases left between them. The CDR3 spans 17 residues. CDR3 protein: CATSPSSASLSGDEQYF. As DNA, the CDR3 is TGTGCCACCAGCCCGTCTAGCGCCTCACTCTCGGGCGACGAGCAGTACTTC.

This clone was counted only a few times. This chain connects TRBV2 to TRBJ1-2, with D possibly matching TRBD1 (6 bases). V was pared by 6 bases and J by 0 bases, with 8 bases between. This CDR3 spans 13 amino acids. Germline CDR1 is SNHLY and CDR2 is FYNNEI. The CDR3 DNA reads TGTGCCAGCAGAAGGGACACTAACTATGGCTACACCTTC. Translating gives CASRRDTNYGYTF. Combining the CDR3 with reference TRBV2 and TRBJ1-2 gives the whole variable domain EPEVTQTPSHQVTQMGQEVILRCVPISNHLYFYWYRQILGQKVEFLVSFYNNEISEKSEIFDDQFSVERPDGSNFTLKIRSTKLEDSAMYFCASRRDTNYGYTFGSGTRLTVV.

The chain carries TRBV28 and TRBJ1-5, with D possibly being TRBD1 (6 bases). Germline V gives CDR1 MDHEN, CDR2 SYDVKM. This CDR3 has 15 residues. V lost 11 bases, J lost 4 bases, and 21 bases lay in between. Written as DNA, the CDR3 is TGTGCCTTGGGGAGCCGGACAGCGATAAATCAGCCCCAGCATTTT. This encodes CALGSRTAINQPQHF.

The genes are TRBV28 and TRBJ1-3; perhaps TRBD1 as D (6 bases). Trimming removed 6 bases from V and 2 bases from J, with 11 bases in between. The CDR3 consists of 14 residues. Germline V lookup: CDR1 MDHEN, CDR2 SYDVKM. The CDR3 bases are TGTGCCAGCAGCCGCGGGACAACTGGAAACACCATATATTTT. As protein: CASSRGTTGNTIYF.

The V call is TRBV2, the J call TRBJ1-4; 11 positions match TRBD1. Germline V gives CDR1 SNHLY, CDR2 FYNNEI. The CDR3 is 14 amino acids. Trimming cost V 6 bases and J 6 bases; bases outside gene matches: 3. CDR3 sequence reads: CASRAGQGDEKLFF. The CDR3 coding sequence is TGTGCCAGCAGAGCGGGACAGGGGGATGAAAAACTGTTTTTT.

This chain joins TRBV15 and TRBJ2-2, with D hard to call. Germline-derived CDR1 and CDR2 are LNHNV and YYDKDF (reference sequence). V lost 1 base and J 9 bases, leaving 3 bases between the germline ends. The CDR3 consists of 11 residues. CDR3 sequence (DNA): TGTGCCACCAGCAGAGGCCGGGAGCTGTTTTTT. It is translated as CATSRGRELFF.

The chain carries TRBV7-8 and TRBJ1-1; 7 bases are a match to TRBD1. The CDR3 consists of 16 residues. V dropped 5 bases and J dropped 0; count of bases not matched to a gene: 9. CDR1 is SGHVS, CDR2 FQNEAQ, per germline. DNA of the CDR3: TGTGCCAGCAGCAGGCGGGGACAGCAATTGAACACTGAAGCTTTCTTT. Its translation: CASSRRGQQLNTEAFF.

In this sample, this clone turned up once. The chain combines TRBV5-5 with TRBJ2-3, with a possible D match to TRBD1 (6 bases). CDR3 size: 15 residues. The V and J ends lost 4 bases and 0 bases respectively, with 12 bases between them. Germline V gene lookup returns CDR1 SGHKS and CDR2 YYEKEE (reference sequence). CDR3 sequence reads: CASSHKGVSTDTQYF. The CDR3 DNA reads as TGTGCCAGCAGCCATAAGGGGGTTAGCACAGATACGCAGTATTTT.

This chain connects TRBV5-6 to TRBJ1-5, with TRBD1 as a possible D gene (5 bases). V shed 3 bases and J shed 5 bases, with 6 bases lying between them. CDR3 size: 12 residues. Germline-derived CDR1 and CDR2 are SGHDT and YYEEEE. The chain's CDR3 is CASSWGDQPQHF. In DNA, the CDR3 is TGTGCCAGCAGCTGGGGGGATCAGCCCCAGCATTTT.

The chain links TRBV14 to TRBJ2-6; the D call may be TRBD1 or TRBD2 (6 bases each). This CDR3 contains 19 residues. From germline, CDR1 is SGHDN and CDR2 FVKESK. Trimming pared 2 bases from V and 1 base from J, leaving 18 bases between. This CDR3 is CASSQLGQLRGSGANVLTF. CDR3 DNA: TGTGCCAGCAGCCAACTCGGACAGTTGCGGGGATCTGGGGCCAACGTCCTGACTTTC.

The gene calls are TRBV27 and TRBJ2-1; 13 nucleotides align to TRBD2. The V segment lost 5 bases and the J segment 9 bases; nucleotides outside the gene matches: 7. CDR1 and CDR2 (germline): MNHEY, SMNVEV (reference sequence). CDR3 length equals 15 residues. CDR3: CASSPLAGGPPEQFF. The CDR3 nucleotides are TGTGCCAGCAGTCCACTAGCGGGGGGGCCCCCTGAGCAGTTCTTC.

This clone has only a few counts. The V and J genes are TRBV3-1 (or the pseudogene TRBV3-2) and TRBJ2-2; 8 bases are shared with TRBD2. Trimming at V came to 1 base and at J to 4 bases, leaving 2 bases not matched to a gene. The CDR3 extends over 15 amino acids. Per germline, CDR1 LGHDT and CDR2 YNNKEL (reference sequence). This CDR3 reads CASSQAGGRTGELFF. The CDR3 DNA follows: TGTGCCAGCAGCCAAGCGGGGGGGCGCACCGGGGAGCTGTTTTTT.